A selection of T cell receptor beta chains follows, all from one sample in a study of blood T cell repertoires in COVID-19. This table comes from immunoSEQ multiplex PCR, and its TCRdb copy is limited to in-frame clones, with some not included. The sample includes hundreds of thousands of clones, around nine tenths seen only once; the top ten take around 15%. Sample: PBMCs or T cells enriched from blood (not recorded which). These receptors all come from a woman in her fifties or sixties with acute COVID-19. CDR3s include the opening cysteine and the closing phenylalanine or tryptophan. The order of the fields is J gene, clone size, V gene, D gene, CDR3 DNA, CDR3 protein. A D gene is named only where the DNA matches it firmly. Size is stated for part of the rows, as once, few or many counts, or as a class when the clone is expanded.

TRBJ1-2,.,TRBV27,TRBD1,TGTGCCAGCAGGAATACAGGGGGCTGGAATGGCTACACCTTC,CASRNTGGWNGYTF
TRBJ2-3,.,TRBV29-1,TRBD2,TGCAGCGTTCTCCAAGCGGGAGCGAGCACAGATACGCAGTATTTT,CSVLQAGASTDTQYF
TRBJ1-6,.,TRBV7-9,.,TGTGCCAGCAGCTTTTCTCTGGGGAGTTCACCCCTCCACTTT,CASSFSLGSSPLHF
TRBJ2-7,.,TRBV7-2,.,TGTGCCAGCGTTGAGGGATACGAGCAGTACTTC,CASVEGYEQYF
TRBJ1-2,.,TRBV7-3,.,TGTGCCAGCAGCTTATTTCAGATATCTAACTATGGCTACACCTTC,CASSLFQISNYGYTF
TRBJ2-5,.,TRBV7-2,TRBD1,TGTGCCAGCAGCTTCCCGGGACAGGGAGGCGAGACCCAGTACTTC,CASSFPGQGGETQYF
TRBJ1-2,.,TRBV30,TRBD1,TGTGCCTGGAGTGTATGGGACAGGGGATATGGCTACACCTTC,CAWSVWDRGYGYTF
TRBJ1-5,.,TRBV5-4,.,TGTGCCAGCAGTCTGTCCGGGGGGCCCCAGCATTTT,CASSLSGGPQHF
TRBJ1-2,.,TRBV7-9,TRBD1,TGTGCCAGCACCACTTACGGACAGGAGAGGGACTATGGCTACACCTTC,CASTTYGQERDYGYTF
TRBJ2-3,.,TRBV7-9,.,TGTGCCAGCAGCCTACCGCCCGGGGCAGGGGATCGCACAGATACGCAGTATTTT,CASSLPPGAGDRTDTQYF
TRBJ2-7,.,TRBV5-1,.,TGCGCCAGCAGCTTGGTAGGGGGCTACGAGCAGTACTTC,CASSLVGGYEQYF
TRBJ1-6,.,TRBV7-2,.,TGTGCCAGCACCCCCGGGGGGGTCTCCTATAATTCACCCCTCCACTTT,CASTPGGVSYNSPLHF
TRBJ2-7,.,TRBV7-2,TRBD2,TGTGCCAGCAGCTTAGAAGGTCCTAGCGGGAGCTACGAGCAGTACTTC,CASSLEGPSGSYEQYF
TRBJ2-1,.,TRBV10-3,.,TGTGCCATCAGTGATGGGACACGTCGGGTCGATGAGCAGTTCTTC,CAISDGTRRVDEQFF
TRBJ1-1,.,TRBV27,TRBD1,TGTGCCAGCAGTTTAACCTCCACAGGGGGCACTGAAGCTTTCTTT,CASSLTSTGGTEAFF
TRBJ2-1,.,TRBV20-1,.,TGCAGTGCCCCACCCAGGGGCCAGCAGTTCTTC,CSAPPRGQQFF
TRBJ1-1,once,TRBV19,TRBD1,TGTGCCAGTAGTATGGGACAGGGGGCAAACACTGAAGCTTTCTTT,CASSMGQGANTEAFF
TRBJ2-7,.,TRBV18,TRBD1,TGTGCCAGCTCACCCAGGACAGGGAGGCCCTACGAGCAGTACTTC,CASSPRTGRPYEQYF
TRBJ2-7,.,TRBV27,TRBD1,TGTGCCAGCAGTTCCCAGGACAGGTCCTACGAGCAGTACTTC,CASSSQDRSYEQYF
TRBJ1-5,.,TRBV30,.,TGTGCCTGGGGTTACGCCGGGACAAAAAATCAGCCCCAGCATTTT,CAWGYAGTKNQPQHF
TRBJ2-1,.,TRBV20-1,TRBD2,TGCAGTGCTAGTAGTGTGGGACTAGGCTCCTACAATGAGCAGTTCTTC,CSASSVGLGSYNEQFF
TRBJ2-3,.,TRBV7-9,TRBD2,TGTGCCAGCAGCTTAGTAAGCGGGGGCACAGATACGCAGTATTTT,CASSLVSGGTDTQYF
TRBJ1-5,.,TRBV29-1,TRBD1,TGCAGCCACGGGGACAGGAGACCTAGCAATCAGCCCCAGCATTTT,CSHGDRRPSNQPQHF
TRBJ2-2,.,TRBV28,.,TGTGCCAGCAGTTTAGGGCGGACTAGGGAGCTGTTTTTT,CASSLGRTRELFF